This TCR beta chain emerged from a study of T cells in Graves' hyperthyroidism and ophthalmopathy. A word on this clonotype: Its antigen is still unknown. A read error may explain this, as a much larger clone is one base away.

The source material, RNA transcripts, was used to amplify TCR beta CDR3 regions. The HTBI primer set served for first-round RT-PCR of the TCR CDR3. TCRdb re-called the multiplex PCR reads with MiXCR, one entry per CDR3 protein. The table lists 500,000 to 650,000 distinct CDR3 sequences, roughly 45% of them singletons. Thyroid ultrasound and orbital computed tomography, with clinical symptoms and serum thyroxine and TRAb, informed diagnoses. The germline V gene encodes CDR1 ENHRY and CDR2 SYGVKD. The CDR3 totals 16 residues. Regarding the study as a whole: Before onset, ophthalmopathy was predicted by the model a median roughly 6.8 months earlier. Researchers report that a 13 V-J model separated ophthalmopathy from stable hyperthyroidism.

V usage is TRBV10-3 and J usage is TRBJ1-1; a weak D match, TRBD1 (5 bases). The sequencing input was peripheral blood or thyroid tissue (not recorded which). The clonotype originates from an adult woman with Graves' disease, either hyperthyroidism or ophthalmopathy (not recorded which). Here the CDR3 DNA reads TGTGCCAGCAGTGGGGTCTCTGGGGCTCCCCAAACTGAAGCTTCCTTT. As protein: CASSGVSGAPQTEASF.